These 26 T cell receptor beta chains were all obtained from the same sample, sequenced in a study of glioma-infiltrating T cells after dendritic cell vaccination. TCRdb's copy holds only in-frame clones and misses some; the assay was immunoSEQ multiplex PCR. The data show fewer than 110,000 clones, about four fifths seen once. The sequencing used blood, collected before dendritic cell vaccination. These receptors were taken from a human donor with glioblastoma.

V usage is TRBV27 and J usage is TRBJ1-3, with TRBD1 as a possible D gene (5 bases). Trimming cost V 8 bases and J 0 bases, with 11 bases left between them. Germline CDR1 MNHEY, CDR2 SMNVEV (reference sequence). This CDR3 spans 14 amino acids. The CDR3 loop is CASPGGTSGNTIYF. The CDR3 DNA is TGTGCCAGCCCCGGAGGGACCTCTGGAAACACCATATATTTT.

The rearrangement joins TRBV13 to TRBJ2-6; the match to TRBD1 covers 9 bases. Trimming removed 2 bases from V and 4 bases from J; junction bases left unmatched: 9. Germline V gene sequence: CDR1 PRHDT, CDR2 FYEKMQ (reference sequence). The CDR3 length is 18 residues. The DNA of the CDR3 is TGTGCCAGCAGCTTAAAGGTACAGGGGGCGTGGGGGGCCAACGTCCTGACTTTC. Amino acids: CASSLKVQGAWGANVLTF.

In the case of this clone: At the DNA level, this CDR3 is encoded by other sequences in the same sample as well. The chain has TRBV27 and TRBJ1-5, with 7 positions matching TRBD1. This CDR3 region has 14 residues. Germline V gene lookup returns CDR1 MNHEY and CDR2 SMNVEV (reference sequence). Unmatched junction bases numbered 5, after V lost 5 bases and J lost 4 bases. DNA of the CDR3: TGTGCCAGCAGTCTGCGACAGGGTAATCAGCCCCAGCATTTT. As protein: CASSLRQGNQPQHF.

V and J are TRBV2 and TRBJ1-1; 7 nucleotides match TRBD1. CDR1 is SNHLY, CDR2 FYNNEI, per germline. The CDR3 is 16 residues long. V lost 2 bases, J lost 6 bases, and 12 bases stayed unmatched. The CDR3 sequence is CASSETGTVLSAEAFF. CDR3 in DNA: TGTGCCAGCAGTGAAACTGGGACAGTTTTAAGCGCTGAAGCTTTCTTT.

The CDR3 is CASSSLGTGMNEQYF. The CDR3 coding sequence is TGTGCCAGCAGTTCCCTGGGGACAGGGATGAACGAGCAGTACTTC. This chain joins TRBV6-1 and TRBJ2-7; 9 bases fit TRBD1. J gave up 5 bases and V 5 bases, and 10 bases lay outside the gene matches. CDR1 and CDR2 from the germline V gene are MNHNS and SASEGT. This CDR3 comprises 15 residues.

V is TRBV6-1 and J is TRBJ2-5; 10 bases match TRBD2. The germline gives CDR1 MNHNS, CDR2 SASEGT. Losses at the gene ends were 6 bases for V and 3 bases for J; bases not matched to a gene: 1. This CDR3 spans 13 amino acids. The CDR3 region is CASRTSGEETQYF. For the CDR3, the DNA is TGTGCCAGCAGAACTAGCGGGGAAGAGACCCAGTACTTC.

CDR3 DNA: TGTGCCAGCAGCTTCGGGACAGGGGGCGAGGGCGAGCAGTACTTC. Translated: CASSFGTGGEGEQYF. V usage is TRBV11-1 and J usage is TRBJ2-7; 12 bases fit TRBD1. The V segment lost 3 bases and the J segment 6 bases; nucleotides outside the gene matches: 6. Germline CDR1 SGHAT, CDR2 FQDESV (reference sequence). CDR3 length equals 15 residues. The whole variable domain, filled in from reference TRBV11-1 and TRBJ2-7, reads EAEVAQSPRYKITEKSQAVAFWCDPISGHATLYWYRQILGQGPELLVQFQDESVVDDSQLPKDRFSAERLKGVDSTLKIQPAELGDSAMYLCASSFGTGGEGEQYFGPGTRLTVT.

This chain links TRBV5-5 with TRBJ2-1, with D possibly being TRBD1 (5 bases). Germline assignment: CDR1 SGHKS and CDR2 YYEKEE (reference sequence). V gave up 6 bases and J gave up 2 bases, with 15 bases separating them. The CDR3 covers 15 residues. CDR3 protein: CASIRAGAPYNEQFF. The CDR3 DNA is TGTGCCAGCATCCGGGCTGGGGCCCCCTACAATGAGCAGTTCTTC.

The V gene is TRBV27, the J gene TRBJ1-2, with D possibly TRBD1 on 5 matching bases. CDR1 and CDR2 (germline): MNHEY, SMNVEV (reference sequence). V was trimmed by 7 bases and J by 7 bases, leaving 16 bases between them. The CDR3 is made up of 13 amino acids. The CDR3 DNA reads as TGTGCCAGCACCCGAACAGGTACCGGTGGCTACACCTTC. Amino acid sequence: CASTRTGTGGYTF.

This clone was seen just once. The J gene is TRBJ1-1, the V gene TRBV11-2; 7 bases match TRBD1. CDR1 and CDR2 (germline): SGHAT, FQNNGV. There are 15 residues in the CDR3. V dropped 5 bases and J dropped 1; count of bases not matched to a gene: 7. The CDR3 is CASSPRTGPNTEAFF. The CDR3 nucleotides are TGTGCCAGCAGCCCTAGGACAGGACCGAACACTGAAGCTTTCTTT.

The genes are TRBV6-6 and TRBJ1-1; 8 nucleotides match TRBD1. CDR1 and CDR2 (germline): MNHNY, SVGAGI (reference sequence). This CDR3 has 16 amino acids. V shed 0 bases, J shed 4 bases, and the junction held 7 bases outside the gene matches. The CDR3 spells CASSYSPDRVTTEAFF. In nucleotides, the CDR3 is TGTGCCAGCAGTTACTCGCCGGACAGGGTTACCACTGAAGCTTTCTTT.

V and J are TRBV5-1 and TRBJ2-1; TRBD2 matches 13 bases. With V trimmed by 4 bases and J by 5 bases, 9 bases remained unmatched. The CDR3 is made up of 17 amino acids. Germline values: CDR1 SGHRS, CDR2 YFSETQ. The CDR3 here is CASSILPTSGGDNEQFF. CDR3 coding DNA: TGCGCCAGCAGCATCCTTCCAACTAGCGGGGGGGACAATGAGCAGTTCTTC.

The CDR3 sequence: CASSPRQGTFMNTEAFF. The CDR3 region has the DNA TGTGCCAGCTCACCACGACAGGGAACATTCATGAACACTGAAGCTTTCTTT. The gene calls are TRBV18 and TRBJ1-1; 7 bases are shared with TRBD1. Per germline, CDR1 KGHSH and CDR2 LQKENI. The CDR3 consists of 17 residues. The ends lost 1 base at V and 0 bases at J; junction bases unmatched: 8.

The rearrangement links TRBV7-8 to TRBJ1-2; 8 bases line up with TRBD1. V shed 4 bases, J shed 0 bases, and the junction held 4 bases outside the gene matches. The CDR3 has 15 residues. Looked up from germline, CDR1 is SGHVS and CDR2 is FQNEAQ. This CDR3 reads CASSSWTGTNYGYTF. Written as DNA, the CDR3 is TGTGCCAGCAGCTCCTGGACAGGGACTAACTATGGCTACACCTTC.

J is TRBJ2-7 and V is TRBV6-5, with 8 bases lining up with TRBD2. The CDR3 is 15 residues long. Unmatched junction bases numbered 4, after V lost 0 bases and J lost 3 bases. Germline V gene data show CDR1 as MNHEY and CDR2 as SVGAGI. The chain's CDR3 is CASSYSAGAYYEQYF. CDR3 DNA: TGTGCCAGCAGTTACTCAGCGGGGGCCTACTACGAGCAGTACTTC.

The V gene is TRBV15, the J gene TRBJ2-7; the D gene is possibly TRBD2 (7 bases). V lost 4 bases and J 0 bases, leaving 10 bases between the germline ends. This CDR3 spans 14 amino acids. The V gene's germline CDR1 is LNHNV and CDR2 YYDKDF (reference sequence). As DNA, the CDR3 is TGTGCCACCAGCATAGGGGGGGTCTCCTACGAGCAGTACTTC. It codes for CATSIGGVSYEQYF.

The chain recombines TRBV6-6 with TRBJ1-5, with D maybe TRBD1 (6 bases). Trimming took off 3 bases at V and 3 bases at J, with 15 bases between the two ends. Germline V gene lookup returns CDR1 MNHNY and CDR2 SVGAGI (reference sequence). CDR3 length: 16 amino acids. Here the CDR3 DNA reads TGTGCCAGCAGTTATCGTATTTCAGGGGTCAATCAGCCCCAGCATTTT. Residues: CASSYRISGVNQPQHF.

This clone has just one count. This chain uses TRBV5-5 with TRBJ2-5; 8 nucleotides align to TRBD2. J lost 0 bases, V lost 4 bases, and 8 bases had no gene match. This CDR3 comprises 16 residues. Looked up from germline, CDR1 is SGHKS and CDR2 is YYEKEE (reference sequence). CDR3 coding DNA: TGTGCCAGCAGCCCGGGACTAGACTTGTACCAAGAGACCCAGTACTTC. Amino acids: CASSPGLDLYQETQYF.

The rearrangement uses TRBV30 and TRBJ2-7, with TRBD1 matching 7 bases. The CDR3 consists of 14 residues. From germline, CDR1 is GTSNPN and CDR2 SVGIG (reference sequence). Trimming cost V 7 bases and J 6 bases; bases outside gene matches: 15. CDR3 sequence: CASTLSTGPGEQYF. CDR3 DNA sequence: TGTGCCTCCACCCTATCGACAGGGCCGGGCGAGCAGTACTTC.

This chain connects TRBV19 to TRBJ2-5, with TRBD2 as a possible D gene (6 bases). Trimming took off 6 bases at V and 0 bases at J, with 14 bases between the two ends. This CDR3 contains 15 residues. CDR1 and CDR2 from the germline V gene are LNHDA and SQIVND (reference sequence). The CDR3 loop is CASRPQRGNQETQYF. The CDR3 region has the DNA TGTGCCAGTAGACCACAACGGGGGAACCAAGAGACCCAGTACTTC.

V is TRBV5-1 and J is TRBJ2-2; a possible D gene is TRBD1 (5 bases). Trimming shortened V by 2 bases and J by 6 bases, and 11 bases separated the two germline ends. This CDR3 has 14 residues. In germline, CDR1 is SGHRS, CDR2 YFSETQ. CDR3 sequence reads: CASSLGAAAGELFF. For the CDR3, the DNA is TGCGCCAGCAGCTTAGGGGCGGCAGCCGGGGAGCTGTTTTTT.

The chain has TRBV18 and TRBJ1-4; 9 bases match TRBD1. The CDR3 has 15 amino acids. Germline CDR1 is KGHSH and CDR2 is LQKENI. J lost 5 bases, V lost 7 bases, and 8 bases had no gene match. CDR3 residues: CASFTPGTGNEKLFF. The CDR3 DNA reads TGTGCCAGCTTCACCCCCGGGACAGGGAATGAAAAACTGTTTTTT.

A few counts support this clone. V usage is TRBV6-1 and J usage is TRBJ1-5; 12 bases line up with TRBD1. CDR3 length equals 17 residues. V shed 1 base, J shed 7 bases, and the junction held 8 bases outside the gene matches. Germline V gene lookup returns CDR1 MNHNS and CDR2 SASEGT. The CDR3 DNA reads TGTGCCAGCAGTGAAGGAGAGGTAGGGACAGGGGGCCAGCCCCAGCATTTT. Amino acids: CASSEGEVGTGGQPQHF.

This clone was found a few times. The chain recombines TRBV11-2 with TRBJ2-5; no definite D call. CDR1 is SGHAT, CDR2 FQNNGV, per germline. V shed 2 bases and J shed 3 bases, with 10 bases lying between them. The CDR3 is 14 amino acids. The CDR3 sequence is CASSLYSREETQYF. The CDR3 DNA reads TGTGCCAGCAGCTTATACAGCAGAGAAGAGACCCAGTACTTC.

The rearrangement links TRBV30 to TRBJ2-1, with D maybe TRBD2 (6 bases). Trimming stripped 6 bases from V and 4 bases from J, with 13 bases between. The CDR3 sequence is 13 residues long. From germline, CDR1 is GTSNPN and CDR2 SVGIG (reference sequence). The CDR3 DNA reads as TGTGCCTGTTCTAGCGTACTATACAATGAGCAGTTCTTC. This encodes CACSSVLYNEQFF.

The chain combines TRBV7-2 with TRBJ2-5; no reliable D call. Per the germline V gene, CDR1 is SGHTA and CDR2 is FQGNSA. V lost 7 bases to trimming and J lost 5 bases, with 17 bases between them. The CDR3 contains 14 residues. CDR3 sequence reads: CASTQPGFRETQYF. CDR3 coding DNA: TGTGCCAGCACTCAACCAGGCTTTCGGGAGACCCAGTACTTC.